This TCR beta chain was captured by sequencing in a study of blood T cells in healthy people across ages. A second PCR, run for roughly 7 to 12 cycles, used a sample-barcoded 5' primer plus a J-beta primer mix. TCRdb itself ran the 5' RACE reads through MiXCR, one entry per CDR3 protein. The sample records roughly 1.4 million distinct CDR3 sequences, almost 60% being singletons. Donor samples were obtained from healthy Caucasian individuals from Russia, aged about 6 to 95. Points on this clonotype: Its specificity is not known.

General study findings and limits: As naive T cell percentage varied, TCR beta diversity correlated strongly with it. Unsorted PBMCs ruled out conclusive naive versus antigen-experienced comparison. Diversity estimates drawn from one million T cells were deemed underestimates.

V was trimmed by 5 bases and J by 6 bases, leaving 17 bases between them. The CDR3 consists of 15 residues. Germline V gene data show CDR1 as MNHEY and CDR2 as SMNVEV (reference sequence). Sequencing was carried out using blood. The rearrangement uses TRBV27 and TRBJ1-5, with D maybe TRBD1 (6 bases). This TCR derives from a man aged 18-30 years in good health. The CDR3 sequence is CASSRTGQASQPQHF. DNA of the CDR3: TGTGCCAGCAGTCGCACAGGGCAGGCGAGTCAGCCCCAGCATTTT.